Given below is one T cell receptor (beta chain) in context. These data are taken from a study of spatial heterogeneity in lung cancer. Study-level background: The donors comprised approximately 72 untreated early-stage non-small cell lung cancer patients.

The CDR3 totals 14 residues. The V and J ends lost 1 base and 6 bases respectively, with 9 bases between them. Each CDR3 protein is one row after TCRdb ran MiXCR on the 5' RACE reads. The table includes roughly 120,000 distinct CDR3 sequences, 12% detected once. Time point: blood at routine non-recurrence follow-up after resection. Without sorting, whole RNA was sequenced from tumor, nontumor lung or frozen PBMC. This sequence joins TRBV12-3 or TRBV12-4 and TRBJ2-2, with D uncertain. The sequences come from PBMCs, collected at follow-up. This sequence was found in a male donor with early-stage non-small cell lung cancer. As DNA, the CDR3 is TGTGCCAGCAGTTTAGGGGGTAACGCCGGGGAGCTGTTTTTT. It specifies CASSLGGNAGELFF.